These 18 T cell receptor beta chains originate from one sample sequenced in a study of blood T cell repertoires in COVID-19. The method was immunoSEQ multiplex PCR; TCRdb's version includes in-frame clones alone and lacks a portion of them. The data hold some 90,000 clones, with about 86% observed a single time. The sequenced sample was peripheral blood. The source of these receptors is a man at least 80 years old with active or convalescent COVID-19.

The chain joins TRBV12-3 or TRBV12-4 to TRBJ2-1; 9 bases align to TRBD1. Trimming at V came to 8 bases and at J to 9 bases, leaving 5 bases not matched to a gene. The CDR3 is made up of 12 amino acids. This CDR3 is CASDRGVGEQFF. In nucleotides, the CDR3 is TGTGCCAGCGACAGGGGGGTCGGTGAGCAGTTCTTC.

The CDR3 DNA reads as TGTGCCAGCAGCTCGGGACTAGCGGGAGTCGATGAGCAGTTCTTC. Its translation is CASSSGLAGVDEQFF. The V and J genes are TRBV5-4 and TRBJ2-1; TRBD2 matches 14 bases. The CDR3 is 15 amino acids. Germline-derived CDR1 and CDR2 are SGHNT and YYREEE (reference sequence). The ends lost 3 bases at V and 8 bases at J; junction bases unmatched: 4.

The CDR3 DNA reads as TGTGCCAGCAGCTCCGGACTACCTCCCGAGACCCAGTACTTC. Translation: CASSSGLPPETQYF. The chain combines TRBV7-2 with TRBJ2-5, with D tentatively TRBD2 (6 bases). In germline, CDR1 is SGHTA, CDR2 FQGNSA. V was clipped by 4 bases and J by 5 bases, with 14 bases between them. The CDR3 is 14 amino acids.

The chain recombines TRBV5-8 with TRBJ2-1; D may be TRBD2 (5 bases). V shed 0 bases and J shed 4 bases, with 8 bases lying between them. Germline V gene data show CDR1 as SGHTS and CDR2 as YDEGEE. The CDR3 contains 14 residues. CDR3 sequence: CASSLGTLYNEQFF. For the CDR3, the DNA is TGTGCCAGCAGCTTGGGGACTCTTTACAATGAGCAGTTCTTC.

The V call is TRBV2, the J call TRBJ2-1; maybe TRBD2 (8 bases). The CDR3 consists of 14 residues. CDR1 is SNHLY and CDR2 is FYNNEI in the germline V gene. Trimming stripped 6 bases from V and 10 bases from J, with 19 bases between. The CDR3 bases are TGTGCCAGCAGGGGGACAGCGGGGGACTACGAGCAGTTCTTC. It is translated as CASRGTAGDYEQFF.

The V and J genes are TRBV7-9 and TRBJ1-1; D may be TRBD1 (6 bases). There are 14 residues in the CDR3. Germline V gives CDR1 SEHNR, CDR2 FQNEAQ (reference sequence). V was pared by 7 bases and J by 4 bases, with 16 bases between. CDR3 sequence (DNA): TGTGCCAGCACCTTCGGGGGGGCGGCCACTGAAGCTTTCTTT. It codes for CASTFGGAATEAFF.

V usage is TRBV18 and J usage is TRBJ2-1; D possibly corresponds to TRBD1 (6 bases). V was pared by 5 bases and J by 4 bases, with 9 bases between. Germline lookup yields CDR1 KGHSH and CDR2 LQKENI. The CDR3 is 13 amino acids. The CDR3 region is CASSVTGYNEQFF. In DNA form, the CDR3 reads TGTGCCAGCTCAGTGACAGGATACAATGAGCAGTTCTTC.

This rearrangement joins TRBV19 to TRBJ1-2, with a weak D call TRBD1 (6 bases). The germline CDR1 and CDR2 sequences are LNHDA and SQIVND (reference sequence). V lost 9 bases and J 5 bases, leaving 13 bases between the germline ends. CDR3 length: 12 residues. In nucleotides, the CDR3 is TGTGCCAGCACAGGGATGGGGTATGGCTACACCTTC. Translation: CASTGMGYGYTF.

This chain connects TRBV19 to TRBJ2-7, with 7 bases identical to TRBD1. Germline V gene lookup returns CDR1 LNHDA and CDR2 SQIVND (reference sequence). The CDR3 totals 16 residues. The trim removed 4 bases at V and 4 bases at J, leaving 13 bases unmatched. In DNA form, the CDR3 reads TGTGCCAGTAGTAACACCCCGGGACAGACCCTTTACGAGCAGTACTTC. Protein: CASSNTPGQTLYEQYF.

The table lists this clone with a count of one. Written as DNA, the CDR3 is TGTGCCAGCAGCGGCGGGCGGGAGAGTTTCTGGGATACGCAGTATTTT. Translation: CASSGGRESFWDTQYF. The V call is TRBV27, the J call TRBJ2-3; 7 bases are a match to TRBD2. This CDR3 comprises 16 residues. The V and J ends lost 6 bases and 6 bases, in that order; junction bases with no gene match: 15. CDR1 and CDR2 (germline): MNHEY, SMNVEV (reference sequence).

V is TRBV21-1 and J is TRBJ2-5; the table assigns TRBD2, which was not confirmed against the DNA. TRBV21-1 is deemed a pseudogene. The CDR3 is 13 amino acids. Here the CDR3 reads CASSPDYIETQYF. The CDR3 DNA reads TGTGCCAGCAGCCCTGACTATATCGAGACCCAGTACTTC.

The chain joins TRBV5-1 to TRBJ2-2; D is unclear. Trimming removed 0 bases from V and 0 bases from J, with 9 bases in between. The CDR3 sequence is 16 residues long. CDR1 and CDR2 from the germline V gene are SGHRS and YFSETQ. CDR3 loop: CASSLVGGANTGELFF. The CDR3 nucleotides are TGCGCCAGCAGCTTGGTCGGCGGCGCGAACACCGGGGAGCTGTTTTTT. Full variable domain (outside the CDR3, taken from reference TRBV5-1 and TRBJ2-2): KAGVTQTPRYLIKTRGQQVTLSCSPISGHRSVSWYQQTPGQGLQFLFEYFSETQRNKGNFPGRFSGRQFSNSRSEMNVSTLELGDSALYLCASSLVGGANTGELFFGEGSRLTVL.

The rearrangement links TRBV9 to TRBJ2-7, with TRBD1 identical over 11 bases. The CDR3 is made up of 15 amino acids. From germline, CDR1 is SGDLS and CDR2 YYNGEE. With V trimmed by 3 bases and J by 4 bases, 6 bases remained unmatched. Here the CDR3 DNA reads TGTGCCAGCAGCGACGGACAGGGGGCCTCGTACGAGCAGTACTTC. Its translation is CASSDGQGASYEQYF.

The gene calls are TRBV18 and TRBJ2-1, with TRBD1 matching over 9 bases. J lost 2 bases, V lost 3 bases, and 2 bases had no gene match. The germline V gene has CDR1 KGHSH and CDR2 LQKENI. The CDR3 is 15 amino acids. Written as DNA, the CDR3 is TGTGCCAGCTCACCGGACAGGGGCGCCTACAATGAGCAGTTCTTC. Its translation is CASSPDRGAYNEQFF.

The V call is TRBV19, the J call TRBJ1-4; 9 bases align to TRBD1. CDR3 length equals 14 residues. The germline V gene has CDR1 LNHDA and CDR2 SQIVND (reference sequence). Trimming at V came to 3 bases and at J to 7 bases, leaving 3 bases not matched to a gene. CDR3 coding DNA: TGTGCCAGTAGTATGGGACAGGGTACTGAAAAACTGTTTTTT. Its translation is CASSMGQGTEKLFF.

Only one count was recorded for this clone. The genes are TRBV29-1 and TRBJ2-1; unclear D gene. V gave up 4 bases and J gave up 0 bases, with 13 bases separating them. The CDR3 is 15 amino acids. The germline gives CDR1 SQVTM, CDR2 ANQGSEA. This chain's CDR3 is CSVVPLLSSYNEQFF. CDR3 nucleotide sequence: TGCAGCGTTGTTCCCTTATTGAGCTCCTACAATGAGCAGTTCTTC.

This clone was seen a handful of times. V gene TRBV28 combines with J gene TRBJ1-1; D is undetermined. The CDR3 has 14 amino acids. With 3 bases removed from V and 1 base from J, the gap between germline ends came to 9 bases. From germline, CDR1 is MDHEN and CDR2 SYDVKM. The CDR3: CASSFRQANTEAFF. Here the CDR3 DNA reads TGTGCCAGCAGTTTTCGGCAGGCGAACACTGAAGCTTTCTTT.

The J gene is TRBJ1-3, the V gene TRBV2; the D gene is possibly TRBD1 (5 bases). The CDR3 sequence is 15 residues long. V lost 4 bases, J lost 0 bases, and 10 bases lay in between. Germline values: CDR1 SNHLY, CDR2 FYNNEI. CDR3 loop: CASSAGGHSGNTIYF. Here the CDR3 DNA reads TGTGCCAGCAGTGCGGGCGGACACTCTGGAAACACCATATATTTT. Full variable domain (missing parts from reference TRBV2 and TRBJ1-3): EPEVTQTPSHQVTQMGQEVILRCVPISNHLYFYWYRQILGQKVEFLVSFYNNEISEKSEIFDDQFSVERPDGSNFTLKIRSTKLEDSAMYFCASSAGGHSGNTIYFGEGSWLTVV.